These 23 T cell receptor beta chains were all obtained from the same sample, sequenced in a study of cytomegalovirus exposure and HLA in healthy donors. PCR involved 60 Vbeta and 13 Jbeta primers. Sequencing was performed with immunoSEQ multiplex PCR; in TCRdb, only in-frame clones are kept and a portion is missing. Of over 100,000 clones in the sample, over 60% were seen once. Input material: PBMCs. Receptors were obtained from a woman aged 18-30 years in good health and CMV-seropositive.

This clone turned up a few times. The V gene is TRBV19, the J gene TRBJ2-5, with 9 nucleotides matching TRBD2. CDR1 and CDR2 (germline): LNHDA, SQIVND (reference sequence). This CDR3 contains 16 residues. The J segment lost 2 bases and the V segment lost 3 bases, leaving 7 bases of the junction unmatched. The CDR3 nucleotides read TGTGCCAGTAGTATCCTGACTAGCGGAAAGCAAGAGACCCAGTACTTC. It codes for CASSILTSGKQETQYF.

The chain has TRBV4-2 and TRBJ2-3; 14 nucleotides line up with TRBD2. Trimming at V came to 2 bases and at J to 5 bases, leaving 3 bases not matched to a gene. Germline lookup yields CDR1 LGHNA and CDR2 YNFKEQ. The CDR3 spans 16 residues. CDR3 coding DNA: TGTGCCAGCAGCCAACAGACTAGCGGGAGGGAAGATACGCAGTATTTT. Translation: CASSQQTSGREDTQYF.

The chain joins TRBV6-6 to TRBJ2-7; TRBD1 matches at 10 bases. From germline, CDR1 is MNHNY and CDR2 SVGAGI (reference sequence). The junction had 9 bases not matched to a gene; V was cut back by 6 bases and J by 4 bases. CDR3 size: 15 residues. DNA of the CDR3: TGTGCCAGCAGGCTGACAGGGGGCGCCCGATACGAGCAGTACTTC. Its protein is CASRLTGGARYEQYF.

This chain links TRBV6-6 with TRBJ1-1, with a weak D call TRBD1 (5 bases). Deletions cut 6 bases from V and 1 base from J, with 9 bases between. The CDR3 extends over 13 amino acids. Germline CDR1 is MNHNY and CDR2 is SVGAGI (reference sequence). The chain's CDR3 is CASRLTGNTEAFF. The CDR3 DNA follows: TGTGCCAGCAGACTAACAGGGAACACTGAAGCTTTCTTT.

The chain uses TRBV7-3 and TRBJ1-2; 8 bases map to TRBD1. The ends lost 2 bases at V and 1 base at J; junction bases unmatched: 3. This CDR3 has 15 amino acids. Per the germline V gene, CDR1 is SGHTA and CDR2 is FQGTGA. CDR3 sequence (DNA): TGTGCCAGCAGCTTACGACAGGGGCGTAACTATGGCTACACCTTC. It encodes CASSLRQGRNYGYTF.

The genes are TRBV6-1 and TRBJ1-1, with TRBD1 matching 10 bases. The CDR3 totals 15 residues. CDR1 and CDR2 (germline): MNHNS, SASEGT. V lost 5 bases to trimming and J lost 1 base; unmatched junction nucleotides: 4. CDR3 in DNA: TGTGCCAGCAGTCCGAGGACAGGGGGGAACACTGAAGCTTTCTTT. Translated, it gives CASSPRTGGNTEAFF.

The rearrangement links TRBV19 to TRBJ2-7; 8 bases are shared with TRBD2. Germline V gene sequence: CDR1 LNHDA, CDR2 SQIVND (reference sequence). This CDR3 spans 11 amino acids. After removal of 9 bases from V and 2 bases from J, the junction contained 0 bases not matched to a gene. As DNA, the CDR3 is TGTGCCAGCGGGAGGGCCTACGAGCAGTACTTC. This translates into CASGRAYEQYF.

This rearrangement joins TRBV7-9 to TRBJ1-6; D is unresolved. Germline V lookup: CDR1 SEHNR, CDR2 FQNEAQ (reference sequence). CDR3 length: 12 residues. The germline V and J ends were trimmed by 4 bases and 10 bases, with 8 bases remaining between them. The chain's CDR3 is CASSSGISPLHF. The CDR3 nucleotides read TGTGCCAGCAGCTCGGGAATCTCACCCCTCCACTTT.

This clone was seen a handful of times. This rearrangement joins TRBV4-1 to TRBJ1-4; D is ambiguous. Trimming cost V 4 bases and J 5 bases, with 11 bases left between them. The CDR3 length is 14 residues. Germline CDR1 reads MGHRA; CDR2 reads YSYEKL. The CDR3 loop is CASSLRGENEKLFF. The CDR3 coding sequence is TGCGCCAGCAGCCTCCGGGGAGAGAATGAAAAACTGTTTTTT.

This clone was picked up one time. The gene calls are TRBV9 and TRBJ2-1; a possible D gene is TRBD2 (6 bases). The CDR3 is made up of 17 amino acids. V was clipped by 0 bases and J by 0 bases, with 13 bases between them. The germline V gene encodes CDR1 SGDLS and CDR2 YYNGEE. The CDR3 nucleotides are TGTGCCAGCAGCGTAGCCCCGTTGCGGGGCTCCTACAATGAGCAGTTCTTC. Its protein product is CASSVAPLRGSYNEQFF.

This clone appeared once. CDR3 sequence (DNA): TGTGCCAGCACCCCCGACAGGGAAGATGAAAAACTGTTTTTT. This encodes CASTPDREDEKLFF. The chain is built from TRBV28 and TRBJ1-4; 7 bases line up with TRBD1. The germline gives CDR1 MDHEN, CDR2 SYDVKM. Trimming took 7 bases from V and 6 from J; bases not matched to a gene: 8. The length of the CDR3 is 14 residues. Variable domain in full (rest from reference TRBV28 and TRBJ1-4): DVKVTQSSRYLVKRTGEKVFLECVQDMDHENMFWYRQDPGLGLRLIYFSYDVKMKEKGDIPEGYSVSREKKERFSLILESASTNQTSMYLCASTPDREDEKLFFGSGTQLSVL.

The chain links TRBV5-1 to TRBJ2-1, with TRBD2 identical over 8 bases. This CDR3 contains 17 residues. The germline gives CDR1 SGHRS, CDR2 YFSETQ. With 5 bases clipped from V and 4 bases from J, the junction kept 14 bases outside the gene matches. In DNA, the CDR3 is TGCGCCAGCAGTTACCTTCCTTCAGCGGGAGTATACAATGAGCAGTTCTTC. It is translated as CASSYLPSAGVYNEQFF. Drawing the rest from reference TRBV5-1 and TRBJ2-1, the complete variable domain is KAGVTQTPRYLIKTRGQQVTLSCSPISGHRSVSWYQQTPGQGLQFLFEYFSETQRNKGNFPGRFSGRQFSNSRSEMNVSTLELGDSALYLCASSYLPSAGVYNEQFFGPGTRLTVL.

The chain recombines TRBV5-5 with TRBJ1-2; perhaps TRBD1 as D (5 bases). This CDR3 spans 15 amino acids. The V end lost 0 bases, the J end lost 7 bases, and 16 bases lay between the germline ends. Looked up from germline, CDR1 is SGHKS and CDR2 is YYEKEE (reference sequence). The CDR3 sequence is CASSLEVGQVGGYTF. CDR3 nucleotide sequence: TGTGCCAGCAGCTTGGAGGTGGGGCAGGTGGGTGGCTACACCTTC.

The J gene is TRBJ1-2, the V gene TRBV4-1, with 7 bases that match TRBD1. J lost 4 bases, V lost 5 bases, and 16 bases had no gene match. The CDR3 is 17 amino acids. Germline CDR1 is MGHRA and CDR2 is YSYEKL. CDR3 nucleotide sequence: TGCGCCAGCAGCAAAGGGGGTTCGGCAGGGGGGATCTATGGCTACACCTTC. Its protein is CASSKGGSAGGIYGYTF.

V and J are TRBV19 and TRBJ2-1; 8 bases match TRBD2. CDR1 is LNHDA, CDR2 SQIVND, per germline (reference sequence). There are 15 residues in the CDR3. Germline trimming cut 3 bases from V and 5 bases from J; bases unmatched to any gene: 6. CDR3 DNA: TGTGCCAGTAGTATCTCTAGCGGGTCACACAATGAGCAGTTCTTC. Translating gives CASSISSGSHNEQFF.

The V call is TRBV6-5, the J call TRBJ2-3; D is possibly TRBD2 (5 bases). CDR1 is MNHEY and CDR2 is SVGAGI in the germline V gene. The CDR3 covers 15 residues. The ends were cut back, 2 bases at V and 1 base at J, with 10 bases in the middle. CDR3: CASSYRSDRTDTQYF. CDR3 bases: TGTGCCAGCAGTTACCGTAGCGATCGCACAGATACGCAGTATTTT.

In this sample, this clone turned up a few times. The rearrangement links TRBV30 to TRBJ2-1; 15 positions match TRBD2. The CDR3 loop spans 19 amino acids. CDR1 and CDR2 (germline): GTSNPN, SVGIG (reference sequence). J gave up 3 bases and V 3 bases, and 12 bases lay outside the gene matches. CDR3 coding DNA: TGTGCCTGGAGCCGAATTGGACTAGCGGGAGGGCCTTACTACAATGAGCAGTTCTTC. This translates into CAWSRIGLAGGPYYNEQFF.

The chain has TRBV6-4 and TRBJ2-3, with D perhaps TRBD2 (5 bases). The CDR3 sequence is 11 residues long. Per the germline V gene, CDR1 is MRHNA and CDR2 is SNTAGT. V lost 10 bases, J lost 7 bases, and 12 bases lay in between. The CDR3 sequence is CATPLANTQYF. CDR3 bases: TGTGCCACACCTCTAGCCAATACGCAGTATTTT.

This clone was recorded only once. The chain employs TRBV18 and TRBJ1-2, with D hard to call. This CDR3 has 12 amino acids. Per the germline V gene, CDR1 is KGHSH and CDR2 is LQKENI. V was shortened by 0 bases and J by 7 bases, with 6 bases between the two germline ends. CDR3 amino acids: CASSPPEGGYTF. The CDR3 nucleotides are TGTGCCAGCTCACCACCGGAGGGTGGCTACACCTTC.

The gene calls are TRBV7-8 and TRBJ1-2; 8 nucleotides line up with TRBD1. Trimming at V came to 10 bases and at J to 4 bases, leaving 11 bases not matched to a gene. Per the germline V gene, CDR1 is SGHVS and CDR2 is FQNEAQ. This CDR3 has 14 residues. The CDR3 region has the DNA TGTGCCACCGCCGTAGGACAGGGTGTCTATGGCTACACCTTC. The encoded protein is CATAVGQGVYGYTF. The complete variable domain, with remaining parts taken from reference TRBV7-8 and TRBJ1-2, reads GAGVSQSPRYKVAKRGQDVALRCDPISGHVSLFWYQQALGQGPEFLTYFQNEAQLDKSGLPSDRFFAERPEGSVSTLKIQRTQQEDSAVYLCATAVGQGVYGYTFGSGTRLTVV.

The sample holds a few counts of this clone. This chain links TRBV2 with TRBJ2-2, with a weak D call TRBD2 (5 bases). The CDR3 totals 13 residues. The V end lost 6 bases, the J end lost 9 bases, and 14 bases lay between the germline ends. The V gene's germline CDR1 is SNHLY and CDR2 FYNNEI. CDR3 coding DNA: TGTGCCAGCAGGGATAGTAGCGTCAGGGAGCTGTTTTTT. Amino acid sequence: CASRDSSVRELFF.

V and J are TRBV19 and TRBJ2-7; 10 positions match TRBD2. CDR1 LNHDA and CDR2 SQIVND come from the germline V gene (reference sequence). CDR3 length: 14 residues. V lost 3 bases and J lost 3; bases outside the gene matches: 2. Written as DNA, the CDR3 is TGTGCCAGTAGTATTGTAGCGGGAGGCTACGAGCAGTACTTC. Protein sequence: CASSIVAGGYEQYF. Complete variable domain (other parts from reference TRBV19 and TRBJ2-7): DGGITQSPKYLFRKEGQNVTLSCEQNLNHDAMYWYRQDPGQGLRLIYYSQIVNDFQKGDIAEGYSVSREKKESFPLTVTSAQKNPTAFYLCASSIVAGGYEQYFGPGTRLTVT.

The chain recombines TRBV5-4 with TRBJ2-1; possibly TRBD2 for D (6 bases). The CDR3 contains 15 residues. The V gene's germline CDR1 is SGHNT and CDR2 YYREEE (reference sequence). Trimming pared 0 bases from V and 4 bases from J, leaving 11 bases between. CDR3 sequence reads: CASSLAGGTYNEQFF. The DNA of the CDR3 is TGTGCCAGCAGCTTGGCCGGAGGGACTTACAATGAGCAGTTCTTC.